A single count supports the clone carrying this T cell receptor (beta chain). When replicate PCRs were run on sorted subsets, they used about 200 ng DNA, some 30,000 T cell genomes. The table came from immunoSEQ multiplex PCR; TCRdb's copy has only in-frame clones and leaves some out. The data show roughly 1 million clones, more than 60% seen once. The sample originates from a study of shared clonotypes between healthy human individuals. Germline values: CDR1 SNHLY, CDR2 FYNNEI. The CDR3 extends over 12 amino acids. Trimming cost V 5 bases and J 7 bases, with 10 bases left between them. The TCR sequence derives from a man younger than 35 in good health. The sequencing sample was made of memory CD4+ T cells sorted from blood. Stated subset: CD45RA-negative fraction. The rearrangement links TRBV2 to TRBJ2-3; possibly TRBD2 for D (6 bases). The CDR3, as DNA: TGTGCCAGCAGTACCGGGACTTATACGCAGTATTTT. This gives the protein CASSTGTYTQYF.